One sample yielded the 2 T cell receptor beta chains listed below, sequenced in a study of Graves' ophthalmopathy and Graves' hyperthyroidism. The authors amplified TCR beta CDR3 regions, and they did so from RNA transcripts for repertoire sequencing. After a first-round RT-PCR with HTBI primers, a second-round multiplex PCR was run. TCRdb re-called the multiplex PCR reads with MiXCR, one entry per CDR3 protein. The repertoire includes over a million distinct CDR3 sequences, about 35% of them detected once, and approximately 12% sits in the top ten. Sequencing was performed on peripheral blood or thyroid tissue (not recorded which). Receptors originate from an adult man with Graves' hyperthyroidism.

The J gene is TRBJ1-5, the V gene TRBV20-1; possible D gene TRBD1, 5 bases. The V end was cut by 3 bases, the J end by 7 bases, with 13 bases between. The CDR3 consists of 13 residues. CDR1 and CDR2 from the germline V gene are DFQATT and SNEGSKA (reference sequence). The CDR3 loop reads CSARGQGGQPQHF. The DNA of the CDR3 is TGCAGTGCTAGGGGGCAGGGAGGACAGCCCCAGCATTTT.

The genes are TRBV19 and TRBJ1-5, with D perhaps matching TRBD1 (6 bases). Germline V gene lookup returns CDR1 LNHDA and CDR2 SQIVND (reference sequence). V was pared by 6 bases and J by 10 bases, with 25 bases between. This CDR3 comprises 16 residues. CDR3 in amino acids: CASRRNTGTPPRPQHF. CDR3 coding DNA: TGTGCCAGTAGAAGAAACACCGGGACACCCCCACGTCCCCAGCATTTT.